The rows below give T cell receptor beta chains drawn from one sample of a study of early T cells in non-severe SARS-CoV-2 infection. One entry per CDR3 protein, called by TCRdb with MiXCR from the 5' RACE reads. Of roughly 60,000 distinct CDR3 sequences detected, under 15% appear once; the ten largest clones hold around 4%. The sequenced sample consisted of whole blood. These TCRs come from an adult who was a healthcare worker with PCR-confirmed SARS-CoV-2 infection or an uninfected control (not recorded which). Each CDR3 is given with its conserved first and last residue. D genes are given only for firm matches. The size of a clone is reported for some rows only, either as once, few or many, or as a class for expanded clones.

j_call | d_call | clone_size | v_call | cdr3_aa | cdr3_nt
TRBJ1-1 | - | few | TRBV5-1 | CASSPDGQRNTEAFF | TGCGCCAGCAGCCCGGACGGACAGAGGAACACTGAAGCTTTCTTT
TRBJ2-6 | - | few | TRBV18 | CASSPISGANVLTF | TGTGCCAGCTCACCCATATCTGGGGCCAACGTCCTGACTTTC
TRBJ1-2 | - | - | TRBV10-3 | CAISESGDGYGYTF | TGTGCCATCAGTGAGTCCGGGGACGGCTATGGCTACACCTTC
TRBJ2-5 | TRBD1 | few | TRBV19 | CASRTGGETQYF | TGTGCCAGCAGGACAGGGGGCGAGACCCAGTACTTC
TRBJ1-4 | - | few | TRBV5-1 | CASSSGLREEKLFF | TGCGCCAGCAGCTCAGGTCTAAGGGAGGAAAAACTGTTTTTT
TRBJ2-1 | - | - | TRBV4-1 | CASSQSHSYNEQFF | TGCGCCAGCAGCCAAAGCCACTCCTACAATGAGCAGTTCTTC
TRBJ2-3 | - | few | TRBV29-1 | CSVEDRMSTDTQYF | TGCAGCGTTGAAGACCGAATGAGCACAGATACGCAGTATTTT
TRBJ2-7 | - | few | TRBV4-2 | CASSLDRDFYEQYF | TGTGCCAGCAGCCTCGACAGGGACTTCTACGAGCAGTACTTC
TRBJ2-1 | - | - | TRBV12-3/TRBV12-4 | CASSLRSANEQFF | TGTGCCAGCAGTTTAAGGTCGGCCAATGAGCAGTTCTTC
TRBJ1-6 | TRBD1 | - | TRBV30 | CAWSRGTGFSPLHF | TGTGCCTGGAGTAGGGGGACAGGGTTCTCACCCCTCCACTTT